Listed below are T cell receptor beta chains from one sample, sequenced in a study of CD8 T cells in ankylosing spondylitis. TCRdb passed the 5' RACE reads through MiXCR, listing each CDR3 protein once. The table records a few hundred thousand distinct CDR3 sequences, over 15% of them present only once. The sequencing sample was made of blood, either unsorted or a sorted T cell fraction (not recorded which). These receptors came from a male donor with ankylosing spondylitis or in good health (not recorded which). Each CDR3 is given with its conserved first and last residue. D genes are given only for firm matches. Clone size appears in some rows only: once, few, many, or a class for an expanded clone.

clone size: NA
J gene: TRBJ2-3
V gene: TRBV9
D gene: TRBD1
CDR3 DNA: TGTGCCAGCAGCACCCCGAGGACAGGGGGGATTTACACAGATACGCAGTATTTT
CDR3 protein: CASSTPRTGGIYTDTQYF

clone size: few
J gene: TRBJ2-7
V gene: TRBV27
D gene: NA
CDR3 DNA: TGTGCCAGCAGTTTAAGAGGTAACGGGAACTACGAGCAGTACTTC
CDR3 protein: CASSLRGNGNYEQYF

clone size: NA
J gene: TRBJ2-7
V gene: TRBV11-1
D gene: NA
CDR3 DNA: TGTGCCAGCAGCTCCCCGACTGTCCCCTACTACGAGCAGTACTTC
CDR3 protein: CASSSPTVPYYEQYF

clone size: few
J gene: TRBJ2-7
V gene: TRBV29-1
D gene: NA
CDR3 DNA: TGCAGCGTCTTCGCCGGGGCAGGAATTCGCTACGAGCAGTACTTC
CDR3 protein: CSVFAGAGIRYEQYF

clone size: few
J gene: TRBJ2-7
V gene: TRBV4-1
D gene: NA
CDR3 DNA: TGCGCCAGCAGCGAAGCCCCCTACAGAATGAGCTCCTACGAGCAGTACTTC
CDR3 protein: CASSEAPYRMSSYEQYF

clone size: few
J gene: TRBJ2-7
V gene: TRBV7-9
D gene: TRBD1
CDR3 DNA: TGTGCCAGCAGCCAACCCGGACGGACAGGGCGAGAGCAGTACTTC
CDR3 protein: CASSQPGRTGREQYF

clone size: NA
J gene: TRBJ2-1
V gene: TRBV27
D gene: TRBD2
CDR3 DNA: TGTGCCAGCAGTTCAGTAGCGGGAGATCTTTATGAGCAGTTCTTC
CDR3 protein: CASSSVAGDLYEQFF

clone size: NA
J gene: TRBJ1-2
V gene: TRBV4-1
D gene: TRBD1
CDR3 DNA: TGCGCCAGCAGCCAAGCCAGGGGGGTCAGACCCGCTCCTAAGGGTAACTATGGCTACACCTTC
CDR3 protein: CASSQARGVRPAPKGNYGYTF

clone size: few
J gene: TRBJ2-3
V gene: TRBV6-5
D gene: NA
CDR3 DNA: TGTGCCAGCAGTTACTCAGGTCGGGGAGGCACAGATACGCAGTATTTT
CDR3 protein: CASSYSGRGGTDTQYF

clone size: few
J gene: TRBJ2-5
V gene: TRBV15
D gene: TRBD2
CDR3 DNA: TGTGCCACCAGCAGATCTGGACTAGCGGGAGTTGAAGAGACCCAGTACTTC
CDR3 protein: CATSRSGLAGVEETQYF

clone size: NA
J gene: TRBJ2-1
V gene: TRBV13
D gene: NA
CDR3 DNA: TGTGCCAGCAGCTTAGAAGCGAGCTACAATGAGCAGTTCTTC
CDR3 protein: CASSLEASYNEQFF

clone size: many
J gene: TRBJ2-7
V gene: TRBV5-1
D gene: NA
CDR3 DNA: TGCGCCAGCAGCTTGGAGACAGGAAGCTCCTACGAGCAGTACTTC
CDR3 protein: CASSLETGSSYEQYF

clone size: few
J gene: TRBJ2-1
V gene: TRBV19
D gene: NA
CDR3 DNA: TGTGCCAGCGCCGTTAGGGAGAATGAGCAGTTCTTC
CDR3 protein: CASAVRENEQFF

clone size: NA
J gene: TRBJ2-7
V gene: TRBV27
D gene: TRBD1
CDR3 DNA: TGTGCCAGCAGGTCACAGGGGGCGCACAACGAGCAGTACTTC
CDR3 protein: CASRSQGAHNEQYF

clone size: few
J gene: TRBJ2-2
V gene: TRBV4-2
D gene: NA
CDR3 DNA: TGTGCCAGCAGCCAAGGTCACGGGGAGCTGTTTTTT
CDR3 protein: CASSQGHGELFF

clone size: NA
J gene: TRBJ2-5
V gene: TRBV2
D gene: NA
CDR3 DNA: TGTGCCAGCAGAGGACTAAAAGAGACCCAGTACTTC
CDR3 protein: CASRGLKETQYF

clone size: few
J gene: TRBJ1-5
V gene: TRBV29-1
D gene: NA
CDR3 DNA: TGCAGCGTTATTCCGGCCGGCTACAATCAGCCCCAGCATTTT
CDR3 protein: CSVIPAGYNQPQHF

clone size: few
J gene: TRBJ1-2
V gene: TRBV27
D gene: NA
CDR3 DNA: TGTGCCAGCAGTTTGCGGGGACACCTTAACTATGGCTACACCTTC
CDR3 protein: CASSLRGHLNYGYTF

clone size: NA
J gene: TRBJ2-3
V gene: TRBV5-1
D gene: NA
CDR3 DNA: TGCGCCAGCAGCCCGAGGGACACTAGCACAGATACGCAGTATTTT
CDR3 protein: CASSPRDTSTDTQYF

clone size: NA
J gene: TRBJ2-4
V gene: TRBV7-2
D gene: NA
CDR3 DNA: TGTGCCAGCAGCCCTCGACAGGTGGCGGACATTCAGTACTTC
CDR3 protein: CASSPRQVADIQYF

clone size: NA
J gene: TRBJ2-5
V gene: TRBV20-1
D gene: NA
CDR3 DNA: TGCAGTGCTAGAGAAAATAATCTCCAAGAGACCCAGTACTTC
CDR3 protein: CSARENNLQETQYF

clone size: once
J gene: TRBJ2-7
V gene: TRBV29-1
D gene: NA
CDR3 DNA: TGCAGCGTTGAATTTCAGGGCCAAAGCTACTACGAGCAGTACTTC
CDR3 protein: CSVEFQGQSYYEQYF

clone size: NA
J gene: TRBJ2-7
V gene: TRBV29-1
D gene: TRBD2
CDR3 DNA: TGCAGCGTTGGGAGCGGGAACTCCTACGAGCAGTACTTC
CDR3 protein: CSVGSGNSYEQYF

clone size: few
J gene: TRBJ2-1
V gene: TRBV28
D gene: TRBD2
CDR3 DNA: TGTGCCAGCAGATTACCGGGAGGGCCGGACAATGAGCAGTTCTTC
CDR3 protein: CASRLPGGPDNEQFF

clone size: NA
J gene: TRBJ2-7
V gene: TRBV20-1
D gene: NA
CDR3 DNA: TGCAGTGCGAATAGGGCCCTCTCCTACGAGCAGTACTTC
CDR3 protein: CSANRALSYEQYF

clone size: few
J gene: TRBJ2-5
V gene: TRBV7-9
D gene: TRBD2
CDR3 DNA: TGTGCCAGCAGCTTAGAGCTAGCGGGAGGCGGGGAGACCCAGTACTTC
CDR3 protein: CASSLELAGGGETQYF

clone size: NA
J gene: TRBJ2-5
V gene: TRBV27
D gene: TRBD2
CDR3 DNA: TGTGCCAGCAGTTCGGGACCGGGACTAGCACAAGAGACCCAGTACTTC
CDR3 protein: CASSSGPGLAQETQYF

clone size: NA
J gene: TRBJ2-4
V gene: TRBV7-9
D gene: NA
CDR3 DNA: TGTGCCAGCGGCTTCGGGCCCCCTTCGGACATTCAGTACTTC
CDR3 protein: CASGFGPPSDIQYF

clone size: NA
J gene: TRBJ2-1
V gene: TRBV4-3
D gene: NA
CDR3 DNA: TGCGCCAGCAGCCTAGGAAGGACCCCTTACAATGAGCAGTTCTTC
CDR3 protein: CASSLGRTPYNEQFF

clone size: once
J gene: TRBJ2-5
V gene: TRBV5-5
D gene: NA
CDR3 DNA: TGTGCCAGCAGCTTGTCGGACGCCCCCGCCTGGTACTTC
CDR3 protein: CASSLSDAPAWYF

clone size: few
J gene: TRBJ2-2
V gene: TRBV29-1
D gene: NA
CDR3 DNA: TGCAGCGTTCATTCTCCTTACACCGGGGAGCTGTTTTTT
CDR3 protein: CSVHSPYTGELFF

clone size: few
J gene: TRBJ2-5
V gene: TRBV12-3/TRBV12-4
D gene: NA
CDR3 DNA: TGTGCCAGCAGCCTAGGGGACTCGGAGACCCAGTACTTC
CDR3 protein: CASSLGDSETQYF

clone size: many
J gene: TRBJ2-3
V gene: TRBV11-1
D gene: TRBD2
CDR3 DNA: TGTGCCAGCAGCCCGCGGACTAGCGGGTACACAGATACGCAGTATTTT
CDR3 protein: CASSPRTSGYTDTQYF

clone size: NA
J gene: TRBJ1-1
V gene: TRBV4-2
D gene: NA
CDR3 DNA: TGTGCCAGCAGCCAAGACTCCGGAACTGAAGCTTTCTTT
CDR3 protein: CASSQDSGTEAFF

clone size: NA
J gene: TRBJ1-1
V gene: TRBV12-3/TRBV12-4
D gene: NA
CDR3 DNA: TGTGCCAGCAGTGAGGACGGGAACACTGAAGCTTTCTTT
CDR3 protein: CASSEDGNTEAFF

clone size: many
J gene: TRBJ2-1
V gene: TRBV7-9
D gene: NA
CDR3 DNA: TGTGCCAGCAGCCTCGGGACTCCAAATGAGCAGTTCTTC
CDR3 protein: CASSLGTPNEQFF

clone size: few
J gene: TRBJ2-7
V gene: TRBV20-1
D gene: NA
CDR3 DNA: TGCAGTGCTAGGGAACGACGGGGAAAGCACGAGCAGTACTTC
CDR3 protein: CSARERRGKHEQYF

clone size: NA
J gene: TRBJ2-2
V gene: TRBV5-1
D gene: TRBD2
CDR3 DNA: TGCGCCAGCAGTTCCCCTCCGATCCAGCGGGGTTATGGAGGGGAGCTGTTTTTT
CDR3 protein: CASSSPPIQRGYGGELFF

clone size: few
J gene: TRBJ1-1
V gene: TRBV12-3/TRBV12-4
D gene: NA
CDR3 DNA: TGTGCCAGCAGTTTCCCAGGGACGAACACTGAAGCTTTCTTT
CDR3 protein: CASSFPGTNTEAFF

clone size: NA
J gene: TRBJ2-3
V gene: TRBV5-1
D gene: NA
CDR3 DNA: TGCGCCAGTAAGATGAGGGGAGATACGCAGTATTTT
CDR3 protein: CASKMRGDTQYF

clone size: few
J gene: TRBJ2-7
V gene: TRBV11-1
D gene: NA
CDR3 DNA: TGTGCCAGCAGCTTCGCAATTACAGGTTCCTACGAGCAGTACTTC
CDR3 protein: CASSFAITGSYEQYF

clone size: NA
J gene: TRBJ2-3
V gene: TRBV9
D gene: TRBD2
CDR3 DNA: TGTGCCAGCAGCGCCGGACTAGCGGGAGTAGTTAGTCGGGCAGATACGCAGTATTTT
CDR3 protein: CASSAGLAGVVSRADTQYF